These T cell receptor beta chains were read from a single sample in a study of shared clonotypes between healthy human individuals. TCRdb's copy holds only in-frame clones and misses some; the assay was immunoSEQ multiplex PCR. The table has 2,500,000 or so clones, less than 95% seen once. The sequenced material came from naive CD4+ T cells from PBMCs. The receptors were gathered from a young man in good health. Some clones in this sample may be carry-over from other donors' samples. Each CDR3 is given with its conserved first and last residue. D genes are given only for firm matches. Clone size is stated in some rows and not others, as once, few, many or a class when expanded.

CDR3 length: 15; V gene: TRBV27; D gene: NA; J gene: TRBJ2-7; clone size: NA; CDR3 protein: CASSLSRGGPYEQYF; CDR3 DNA: TGTGCCAGCAGTTTATCGAGGGGGGGCCCCTACGAGCAGTACTTC
CDR3 length: 16; V gene: TRBV28; D gene: TRBD1; J gene: TRBJ1-3; clone size: NA; CDR3 protein: CASSQGQGGSGNTIYF; CDR3 DNA: TGTGCCAGCAGCCAGGGACAGGGAGGCTCTGGAAACACCATATATTTT
CDR3 length: 12; V gene: TRBV10-3; D gene: NA; J gene: TRBJ2-1; clone size: NA; CDR3 protein: CATWDVGNEQFF; CDR3 DNA: TGTGCCACATGGGATGTTGGGAATGAGCAGTTCTTC
CDR3 length: 15; V gene: TRBV19; D gene: TRBD1; J gene: TRBJ1-2; clone size: NA; CDR3 protein: CASSPKTTGDYGYTF; CDR3 DNA: TGTGCCAGTAGTCCTAAAACTACAGGGGACTATGGCTACACCTTC
CDR3 length: 15; V gene: TRBV19; D gene: NA; J gene: TRBJ1-5; clone size: NA; CDR3 protein: CASNARGRENQPQHF; CDR3 DNA: TGTGCCAGTAACGCTCGGGGCAGGGAGAATCAGCCCCAGCATTTT
CDR3 length: 15; V gene: TRBV5-1; D gene: NA; J gene: TRBJ1-1; clone size: NA; CDR3 protein: CASSPLGGLNTEAFF; CDR3 DNA: TGCGCCAGCAGCCCACTCGGGGGATTGAACACTGAAGCTTTCTTT
CDR3 length: 13; V gene: TRBV10-3; D gene: NA; J gene: TRBJ1-2; clone size: NA; CDR3 protein: CAINTELSYGYTF; CDR3 DNA: TGTGCCATCAACACAGAGCTGAGTTATGGCTACACCTTC
CDR3 length: 15; V gene: TRBV6-5; D gene: NA; J gene: TRBJ1-1; clone size: NA; CDR3 protein: CASSYGTEMNTEAFF; CDR3 DNA: TGTGCCAGCAGTTACGGGACGGAAATGAACACTGAAGCTTTCTTT
CDR3 length: 15; V gene: TRBV7-2; D gene: NA; J gene: TRBJ2-2; clone size: few; CDR3 protein: CASSPGTPNTGELFF; CDR3 DNA: TGTGCCAGCAGCCCCGGGACTCCAAACACCGGGGAGCTGTTTTTT
CDR3 length: 13; V gene: TRBV28; D gene: NA; J gene: TRBJ2-5; clone size: NA; CDR3 protein: CASSSGPQETQYF; CDR3 DNA: TGTGCCAGCAGTTCGGGACCACAAGAGACCCAGTACTTC
CDR3 length: 17; V gene: TRBV7-9; D gene: TRBD2; J gene: TRBJ2-7; clone size: NA; CDR3 protein: CASSPPQTSGRPYEQYF; CDR3 DNA: TGTGCCAGCAGCCCTCCCCAGACTAGCGGGAGACCCTACGAGCAGTACTTC
CDR3 length: 15; V gene: TRBV5-4; D gene: TRBD2; J gene: TRBJ2-1; clone size: NA; CDR3 protein: CASSPSGSYYNEQFF; CDR3 DNA: TGTGCCAGCAGCCCTAGCGGGAGTTATTACAATGAGCAGTTCTTC
CDR3 length: 12; V gene: TRBV28; D gene: TRBD2; J gene: TRBJ2-3; clone size: NA; CDR3 protein: CASNKREHTQYF; CDR3 DNA: TGTGCCAGCAACAAGCGGGAGCATACGCAGTATTTT
CDR3 length: 13; V gene: TRBV18; D gene: NA; J gene: TRBJ1-4; clone size: NA; CDR3 protein: CASSLSEHEKLFF; CDR3 DNA: TGTGCCAGCTCCCTATCGGAACATGAAAAACTGTTTTTT
CDR3 length: 16; V gene: TRBV5-1; D gene: NA; J gene: TRBJ2-2; clone size: NA; CDR3 protein: CASSLLVGPNTGELFF; CDR3 DNA: TGCGCCAGCAGCTTGTTGGTTGGGCCGAACACCGGGGAGCTGTTTTTT
CDR3 length: 17; V gene: TRBV7-8; D gene: NA; J gene: TRBJ2-2; clone size: NA; CDR3 protein: CASIQRGMTGNTGELFF; CDR3 DNA: TGTGCCAGCATCCAGAGGGGCATGACAGGGAACACCGGGGAGCTGTTTTTT
CDR3 length: 12; V gene: TRBV2; D gene: NA; J gene: TRBJ1-4; clone size: once; CDR3 protein: CASSVETEKLFF; CDR3 DNA: TGTGCCAGCAGTGTTGAAACAGAAAAACTGTTTTTT
CDR3 length: 16; V gene: TRBV19; D gene: NA; J gene: TRBJ2-6; clone size: NA; CDR3 protein: CASRPGQRSGANVLTF; CDR3 DNA: TGTGCCAGTAGGCCGGGACAACGCTCTGGGGCCAACGTCCTGACTTTC
CDR3 length: 14; V gene: TRBV28; D gene: NA; J gene: TRBJ1-1; clone size: few; CDR3 protein: CASSGRGTNTEAFF; CDR3 DNA: TGTGCCAGCAGTGGAAGGGGCACGAACACTGAAGCTTTCTTT
CDR3 length: 18; V gene: TRBV28; D gene: TRBD2; J gene: TRBJ2-7; clone size: NA; CDR3 protein: CASSLFGLKRGSVYEQYF; CDR3 DNA: TGTGCCAGCAGTTTATTCGGCTTGAAGCGGGGATCAGTGTACGAGCAGTACTTC
CDR3 length: 16; V gene: TRBV5-1; D gene: NA; J gene: TRBJ2-1; clone size: once; CDR3 protein: CASSFMTVYSYNEQFF; CDR3 DNA: TGCGCCAGCAGCTTTATGACGGTTTATTCCTACAATGAGCAGTTCTTC
CDR3 length: 13; V gene: TRBV9; D gene: TRBD1; J gene: TRBJ2-5; clone size: NA; CDR3 protein: CASSVGTGYAQYF; CDR3 DNA: TGTGCCAGCAGCGTAGGGACAGGGTACGCCCAGTACTTC
CDR3 length: 16; V gene: TRBV6-5; D gene: TRBD2; J gene: TRBJ2-3; clone size: once; CDR3 protein: CASSFGTSGRGDTQYF; CDR3 DNA: TGTGCCAGCAGTTTCGGGACTAGCGGGAGAGGGGATACGCAGTATTTT
CDR3 length: 10; V gene: TRBV30; D gene: NA; J gene: TRBJ2-1; clone size: NA; CDR3 protein: CAWSEYRQFF; CDR3 DNA: TGTGCCTGGAGTGAGTATAGGCAGTTCTTC
CDR3 length: 13; V gene: TRBV6-5; D gene: NA; J gene: TRBJ2-7; clone size: NA; CDR3 protein: CATAALSDYEQYF; CDR3 DNA: TGTGCGACAGCGGCGCTTAGCGACTACGAGCAGTACTTC
CDR3 length: 13; V gene: TRBV7-6; D gene: NA; J gene: TRBJ2-5; clone size: NA; CDR3 protein: CASSLVGPETQYF; CDR3 DNA: TGTGCCAGCAGCTTAGTAGGCCCAGAGACCCAGTACTTC